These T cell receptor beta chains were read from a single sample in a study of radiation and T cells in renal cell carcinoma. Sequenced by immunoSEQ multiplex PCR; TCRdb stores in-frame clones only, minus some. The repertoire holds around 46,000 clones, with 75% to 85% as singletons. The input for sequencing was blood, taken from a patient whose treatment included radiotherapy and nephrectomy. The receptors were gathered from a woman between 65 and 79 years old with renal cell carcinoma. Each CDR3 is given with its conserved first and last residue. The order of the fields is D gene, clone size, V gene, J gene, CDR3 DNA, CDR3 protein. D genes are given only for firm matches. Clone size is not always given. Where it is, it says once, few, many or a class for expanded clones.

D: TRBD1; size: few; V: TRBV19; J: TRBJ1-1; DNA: TGTGCCAGTAGTATCGGGACAGCGGGCACTGAAGCTTTCTTT; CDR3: CASSIGTAGTEAFF
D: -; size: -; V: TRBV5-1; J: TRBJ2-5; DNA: TGCGCCAGCAGCTTGGTGGGGTTGGAGACCCAGTACTTC; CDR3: CASSLVGLETQYF
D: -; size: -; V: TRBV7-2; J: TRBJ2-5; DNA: TGTGCCAGCAGCTCAAACCCGCCCCCTAGAGGGGAGACCCAGTACTTC; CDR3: CASSSNPPPRGETQYF
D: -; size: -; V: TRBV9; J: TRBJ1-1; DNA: TGTGCCAGCAGCGTAGGGGGGGAGACTGAAGCTTTCTTT; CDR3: CASSVGGETEAFF
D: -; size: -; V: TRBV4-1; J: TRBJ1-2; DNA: TGCGCCAGCAGGAACAACAATGGCTACACCTTC; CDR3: CASRNNNGYTF
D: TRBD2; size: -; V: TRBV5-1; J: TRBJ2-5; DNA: TGCGCCAGCAGCCCGGGACTAGCGGGAGGCCAAGAGACCCAGTACTTC; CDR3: CASSPGLAGGQETQYF
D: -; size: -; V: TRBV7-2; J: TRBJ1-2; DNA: TGTGCCAGCACGCCCGACCCTTGGAGTGGCTACACCTTC; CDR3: CASTPDPWSGYTF
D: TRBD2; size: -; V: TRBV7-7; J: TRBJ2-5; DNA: TGTGCCAGCAGCAAAACTAGCGGGGGCCAAGAGACCCAGTACTTC; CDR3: CASSKTSGGQETQYF
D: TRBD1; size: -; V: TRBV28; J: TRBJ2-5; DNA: TGTGCCAGCAGTTTAGCAGGGGGCAGTCAGACCCAGTACTTC; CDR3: CASSLAGGSQTQYF
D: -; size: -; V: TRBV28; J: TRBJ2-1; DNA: TGTGCCAGCACGAGGTGGGGGACCGAGCAGTTCTTC; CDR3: CASTRWGTEQFF
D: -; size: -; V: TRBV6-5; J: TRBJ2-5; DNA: TGTGCCAGCAGTTACGGTATCGGGGAGACCCAGTACTTC; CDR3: CASSYGIGETQYF
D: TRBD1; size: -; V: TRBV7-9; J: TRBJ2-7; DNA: TGTGCCAGCAGCTCCCCCGACAGGGGGCCAAGGGGCTACGAGCAGTACTTC; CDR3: CASSSPDRGPRGYEQYF
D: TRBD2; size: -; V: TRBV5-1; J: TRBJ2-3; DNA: TGCGCCAGCAGCTTGGAAGCGGGGGGCAGCACAGATACGCAGTATTTT; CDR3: CASSLEAGGSTDTQYF
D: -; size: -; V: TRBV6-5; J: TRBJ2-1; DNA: TGTGCCAGCAGTTCGATGGGGCCCTTGGATGAGCAGTTCTTC; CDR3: CASSSMGPLDEQFF
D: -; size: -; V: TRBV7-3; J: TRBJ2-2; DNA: TGTGCCAGCAGCCCGTCCCACGGTGGGAACACCGGGGAGCTGTTTTTT; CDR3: CASSPSHGGNTGELFF
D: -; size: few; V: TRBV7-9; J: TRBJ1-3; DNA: TGTGCCAGCAGGAATCAGAGGGGGGAAACCTCTGGAAACACCATATATTTT; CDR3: CASRNQRGETSGNTIYF
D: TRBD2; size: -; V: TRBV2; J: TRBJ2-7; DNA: TGTGCCAGCAGTAAGGGACTAGCGGGGGAGACACTCTACGAGCAGTACTTC; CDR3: CASSKGLAGETLYEQYF
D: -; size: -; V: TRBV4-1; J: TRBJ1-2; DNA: TGCGCCAGCAGCCCCCGGCCGGCGGACATTATATATGGCTACACCTTC; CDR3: CASSPRPADIIYGYTF
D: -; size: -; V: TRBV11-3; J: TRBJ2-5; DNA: TGTGCCAGCAGCCCTTCTGGGAGCGCAGAGACCCAGTACTTC; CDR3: CASSPSGSAETQYF
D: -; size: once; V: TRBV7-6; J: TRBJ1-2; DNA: TGTGCCAGCAGCGCAGGAATAGAGGGACCTAGTTCGAACTATGGCTACACCTTC; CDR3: CASSAGIEGPSSNYGYTF
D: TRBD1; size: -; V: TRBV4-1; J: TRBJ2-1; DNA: TGCGCCAGCAGCAACTCTGGGACAGGGTACAATGAGCAGTTCTTC; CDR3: CASSNSGTGYNEQFF
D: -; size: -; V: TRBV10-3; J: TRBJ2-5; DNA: TGTGCCATCAGTGATCGCGGGAAGGAGACCCAGTACTTC; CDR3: CAISDRGKETQYF
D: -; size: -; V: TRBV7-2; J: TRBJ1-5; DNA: TGTGCCAGCAGCTCCCGGGCCTCCGAGGGGCAGCCCCAGCATTTT; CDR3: CASSSRASEGQPQHF
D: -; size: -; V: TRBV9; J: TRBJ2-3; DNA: TGTGCCAGCAGCCTAGAACTCCGGGGAGATACGCAGTATTTT; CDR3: CASSLELRGDTQYF
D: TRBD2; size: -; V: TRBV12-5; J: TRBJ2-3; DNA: TGTGCTAGTGGTTTGACCGGGGGGGATACAGATACGCAGTATTTT; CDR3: CASGLTGGDTDTQYF
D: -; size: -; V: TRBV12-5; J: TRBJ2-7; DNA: TGTGCTAGTGGTTTGGTACTCACGGGGTCCTACGAGCAGTACTTC; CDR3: CASGLVLTGSYEQYF
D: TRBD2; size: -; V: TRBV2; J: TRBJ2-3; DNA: TGTGCCAGCAGCGTGGACTACGGGGGGGCAGATACGCAGTATTTT; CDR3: CASSVDYGGADTQYF
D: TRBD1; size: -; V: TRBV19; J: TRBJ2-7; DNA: TGTGCCAGTAGTATAGCAGGGGGCCCCTACGAGCAGTACTTC; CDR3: CASSIAGGPYEQYF
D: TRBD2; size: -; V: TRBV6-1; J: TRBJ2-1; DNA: TGTGCCAGCAGCGGGACTAGCGGGAACAATGAGCAGTTCTTC; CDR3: CASSGTSGNNEQFF
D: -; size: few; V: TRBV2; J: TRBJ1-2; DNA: TGTGCCAGCAGTGCGGCCGAGGGACATGGCTACACCTTC; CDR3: CASSAAEGHGYTF
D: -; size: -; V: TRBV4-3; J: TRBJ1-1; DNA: TGCGCCAGCAGCCAAGATGGGAAGGAGATAAACACTGAAGCTTTCTTT; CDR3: CASSQDGKEINTEAFF
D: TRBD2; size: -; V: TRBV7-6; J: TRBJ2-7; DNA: TGTGCCAGCAGCTTGGGGACTACCTACGAGCAGTACTTC; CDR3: CASSLGTTYEQYF
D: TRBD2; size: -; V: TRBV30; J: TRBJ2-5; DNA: TGTGCACGAGGACTAGCGGGAGTGGAGACCCAGTACTTC; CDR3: CARGLAGVETQYF
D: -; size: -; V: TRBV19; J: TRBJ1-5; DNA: TGTGCCAGTAGTATACTGGCAGGTCGACAGCCCCAGCATTTT; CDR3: CASSILAGRQPQHF
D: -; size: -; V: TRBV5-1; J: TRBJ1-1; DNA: TGCGCCAGCAGCTTATTAGGAAACGTTGAAGCTTTCTTT; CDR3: CASSLLGNVEAFF
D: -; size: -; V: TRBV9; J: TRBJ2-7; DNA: TGTGCCAGCAGCGTAGGGACGGAGGGGCATAGTTACGAGCAGTACTTC; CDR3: CASSVGTEGHSYEQYF
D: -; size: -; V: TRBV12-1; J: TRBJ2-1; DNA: TGTGCCAGCAGAGCCGGGACAGTTAAAGTCGGTGAGCAGTTCTTC; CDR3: CASRAGTVKVGEQFF
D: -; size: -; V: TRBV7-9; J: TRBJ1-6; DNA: TGTGCCAGCAGCTCCCGGAATTCACCCCTCCACTTT; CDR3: CASSSRNSPLHF
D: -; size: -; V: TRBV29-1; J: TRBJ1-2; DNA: TGCAGCGTTGAAGATCTAAGGGGGAACAGTCCTAACTATGGCTACACCTTC; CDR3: CSVEDLRGNSPNYGYTF
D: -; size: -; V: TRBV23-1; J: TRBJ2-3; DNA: TGCGCCAGCAGTGCTGGGACAGATACGCAGTATTTT; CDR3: CASSAGTDTQYF
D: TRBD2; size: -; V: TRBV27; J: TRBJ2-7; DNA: TGTGCCAGCAGTTTAATTTCTAGCGGGAAATGGTACGAGCAGTACTTC; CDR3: CASSLISSGKWYEQYF
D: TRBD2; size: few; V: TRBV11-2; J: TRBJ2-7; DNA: TGTGCCAGCAGCTTAGTAGCGGGAGACGAGCAGTACTTC; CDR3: CASSLVAGDEQYF
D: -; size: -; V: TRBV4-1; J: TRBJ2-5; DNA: TGCGCCAGCAGCCAAGATCGCGTGTACCAAGAGACCCAGTACTTC; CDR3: CASSQDRVYQETQYF
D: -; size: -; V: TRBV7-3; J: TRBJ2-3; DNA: TGTGCCAGCAGCTTAGGGGGCGGGAGTAACTCTCAGCAGTATTTT; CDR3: CASSLGGGSNSQQYF
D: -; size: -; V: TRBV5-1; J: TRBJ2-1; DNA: TGCGCCAGCGGCCAAGACCCAGTCCCCCCTAATGAGCAGTTCTTC; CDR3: CASGQDPVPPNEQFF
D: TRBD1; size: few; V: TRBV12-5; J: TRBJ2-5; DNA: TGTGCTAGCAGACGGGACAGGGGGTCAGAGACCCAGTACTTC; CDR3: CASRRDRGSETQYF
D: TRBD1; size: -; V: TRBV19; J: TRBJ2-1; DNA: TGTGCCAGTAGTGTCGATCCGGGACAGGGGGCCTGGGAGCAGTTCTTC; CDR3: CASSVDPGQGAWEQFF
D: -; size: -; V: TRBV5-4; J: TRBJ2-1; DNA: TGTGCCAGCAGCTTGGCTAGTGGGGAGCAGTTCTTC; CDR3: CASSLASGEQFF
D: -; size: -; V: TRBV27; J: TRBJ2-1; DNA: TGTGCCAGCAGCCTCCCATTTGGTGAGCAGTTCTTC; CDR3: CASSLPFGEQFF
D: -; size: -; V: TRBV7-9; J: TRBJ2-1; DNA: TGTGCCAGCAGCTTAGGAGCTCTGGGGCAGTTCTTC; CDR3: CASSLGALGQFF
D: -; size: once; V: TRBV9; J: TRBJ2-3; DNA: TGTGCCAGCAGCTCTTCCGGGAGACTAGATACGCAGTATTTT; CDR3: CASSSSGRLDTQYF
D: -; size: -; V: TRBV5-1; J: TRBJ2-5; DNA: TGCGCCAGCAGCCCCGGAGCGACAGCACAAGAGACCCAGTACTTC; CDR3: CASSPGATAQETQYF
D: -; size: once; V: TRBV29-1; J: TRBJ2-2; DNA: TGCAGCGTTGAAGACTACCAGAGGACCGGGAAGCTGTTTTTT; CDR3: CSVEDYQRTGKLFF
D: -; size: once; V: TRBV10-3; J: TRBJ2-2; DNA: TGTGCCATCAAGCAGGCATCGGAGGTCGGGGAGCTGTTTTTT; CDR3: CAIKQASEVGELFF